What follows are 28 T cell receptor beta chains derived from one specimen sequenced in a study of post-analysis software for immune sequencing data. Study conclusions and caveats: With TRBV5-6, TRBV5-1 and TRBV20-1 included, five TRBV segments were more frequent in patients than in controls.

Each TCR beta cDNA library carried unique molecular identifiers. MiXCR, run by TCRdb on the PCR reads, gives a single entry per CDR3 protein. This table holds roughly 870,000 distinct CDR3 sequences, roughly 50% found once. Antigens for these TCRs are unknown. The source material was blood. The receptors stem from a girl aged 10 to 17 with multiple sclerosis.

The rearrangement links TRBV5-1 to TRBJ2-5; tentatively, D is TRBD2 (5 bases). V dropped 0 bases and J dropped 11 bases, with 20 bases sitting between them. This CDR3 region has 15 residues. The germline V gene has CDR1 SGHRS and CDR2 YFSETQ. CDR3 DNA: TGCGCCAGCAGCTTGGGGCTAGCACAGAACAATGAGCAGTACTTC. Its translation: CASSLGLAQNNEQYF. Together with reference TRBV5-1 and TRBJ2-5, the CDR3 gives the full variable domain: KAGVTQTPRYLIKTRGQQVTLSCSPISGHRSVSWYQQTPGQGLQFLFEYFSETQRNKGNFPGRFSGRQFSNSRSEMNVSTLELGDSALYLCASSLGLAQNNEQYFGPGTRLLVL.

V is TRBV20-1 and J is TRBJ2-7; D tentatively reads TRBD1 or TRBD2 (5 bases each). Germline loops: CDR1 DFQATT, CDR2 SNEGSKA (reference sequence). CDR3 length equals 17 residues. The germline V and J ends were trimmed by 1 base and 1 base, with 20 bases remaining between them. For the CDR3, the DNA is TGCAGTGCTAGAGCCGACCCTGCGAGGGGCTTATCCTACGAGCAGTACTTC. This sequence encodes CSARADPARGLSYEQYF.

This clonotype was recorded only once. The chain joins TRBV15 to TRBJ1-2, with TRBD1 identical over 9 bases. Germline V gene sequence: CDR1 LNHNV, CDR2 YYDKDF (reference sequence). With V trimmed by 1 base and J by 4 bases, 4 bases remained unmatched. The CDR3 covers 15 residues. CDR3 bases: TGTGCCACCAGCAGAGTTGAGACAGGGGGCTATGGCTACACCTTC. Its translation: CATSRVETGGYGYTF.

This chain links TRBV6-5 with TRBJ2-7; D may match TRBD1 or TRBD2 (5 bases each). The CDR3 totals 14 residues. Germline CDR1 and CDR2: MNHEY and SVGAGI. The V end was cut by 0 bases, the J end by 5 bases, with 11 bases between. The CDR3 nucleotides are TGTGCCAGCAGTTACTCGATGGGGGTCCACGAGCAGTACTTC. The encoded protein is CASSYSMGVHEQYF.

The rearrangement uses TRBV7-6 and TRBJ2-6; D gene unclear. The V end lost 1 base, the J end lost 0 bases, and 10 bases lay between the germline ends. The CDR3 runs to 17 residues. Germline V gene lookup returns CDR1 SGHVS and CDR2 FNYEAQ. The CDR3 sequence is CASSLDETYSGANVLTF. Written as DNA, the CDR3 is TGTGCCAGCAGCTTAGATGAGACGTACTCTGGGGCCAACGTCCTGACTTTC. Drawing the rest from reference TRBV7-6 and TRBJ2-6, the complete variable domain is GAGVSQSPRYKVTKRGQDVALRCDPISGHVSLYWYRQALGQGPEFLTYFNYEAQQDKSGLPNDRFSAERPEGSISTLTIQRTEQRDSAMYRCASSLDETYSGANVLTFGAGSRLTVL.

The V gene is TRBV29-1, the J gene TRBJ2-1, with a weak D call TRBD2 (6 bases). This CDR3 is 14 amino acids long. The V and J ends lost 4 bases and 5 bases respectively, with 15 bases between them. Germline V gene sequence: CDR1 SQVTM, CDR2 ANQGSEA. The CDR3 bases are TGCAGCGTTGCATCTGCGGGGCGGAACAATGAGCAGTTCTTC. This sequence encodes CSVASAGRNNEQFF.

This sequence joins TRBV20-1 and TRBJ1-5, with D perhaps matching TRBD1 (5 bases). Trimming removed 3 bases at V and 0 bases at J, with 9 bases between. The CDR3 contains 14 residues. CDR1 is DFQATT, CDR2 SNEGSKA, per germline (reference sequence). The DNA for the CDR3 is TGCAGTGCTAGGGACACCAATAGCAATCAGCCCCAGCATTTT. It codes for CSARDTNSNQPQHF.

This rearrangement joins TRBV6-1 to TRBJ2-7, with D hard to call. Trimming removed 7 bases from V and 0 bases from J, with 13 bases in between. The CDR3 is made up of 14 amino acids. CDR1 is MNHNS, CDR2 SASEGT, per germline. The CDR3, as DNA: TGTGCCAGCACCCCGCAGTCTGCCTCCTACGAGCAGTACTTC. Amino acid sequence: CASTPQSASYEQYF.

V and J are TRBV4-1 and TRBJ2-7; 7 positions match TRBD2. This CDR3 comprises 13 residues. J was trimmed by 3 bases and V by 8 bases; bases with no gene match: 7. In germline, CDR1 is MGHRA, CDR2 YSYEKL. This CDR3 is CASAITGGYEQYF. Here the CDR3 DNA reads TGCGCCAGCGCCATAACGGGGGGCTACGAGCAGTACTTC.

The J gene is TRBJ1-5, the V gene TRBV27; D gene uncertain. Trimming removed 10 bases from V and 2 bases from J, with 18 bases in between. Germline V gives CDR1 MNHEY, CDR2 SMNVEV (reference sequence). This CDR3 spans 15 amino acids. CDR3 DNA sequence: TGTGCCACTACGAAATCGGGGTTGGGCAATCAGCCCCAGCATTTT. This translates into CATTKSGLGNQPQHF.

On this clonotype itself: An end of the junction does not agree with germline; a read error may underlie this. The chain links TRBV4-1 to TRBJ2-1; D gene unclear. This CDR3 is 16 amino acids long. The V gene's germline CDR1 is MGHRA and CDR2 YSYEKL. Here the CDR3 DNA reads TGCGCCAGCAGCCAAGGTTTGAGCGACTCCTACAATGAACAGTTCTTC. This sequence encodes CASSQGLSDSYNEQFF.

The chain has TRBV2 and TRBJ2-3, with TRBD2 identical over 7 bases. From germline, CDR1 is SNHLY and CDR2 FYNNEI. This CDR3 spans 15 amino acids. V gave up 6 bases and J gave up 0 bases; unmatched junction bases: 6. CDR3 protein: CASSEFSGSTDTQYF. The CDR3 DNA follows: TGTGCCAGCAGCGAATTTAGCGGGAGCACAGATACGCAGTATTTT. Full variable domain (missing parts from reference TRBV2 and TRBJ2-3): EPEVTQTPSHQVTQMGQEVILRCVPISNHLYFYWYRQILGQKVEFLVSFYNNEISEKSEIFDDQFSVERPDGSNFTLKIRSTKLEDSAMYFCASSEFSGSTDTQYFGPGTRLTVL.

The table lists this clonotype with a few counts. The V gene is TRBV7-8, the J gene TRBJ2-3; TRBD1 agrees at 7 bases. In germline, CDR1 is SGHVS, CDR2 FQNEAQ. The CDR3 length is 16 residues. V trimming: 5 bases; J trimming: 2 bases; junction bases outside the gene matches: 10. The CDR3 is CASSTRQGATTDTQYF. The CDR3 DNA reads as TGTGCCAGCAGCACCAGACAGGGAGCCACCACAGATACGCAGTATTTT.

This chain links TRBV18 with TRBJ1-2; D gene uncertain. V was pared by 3 bases and J by 4 bases, with 9 bases between. The CDR3 consists of 13 residues. Germline assignment: CDR1 KGHSH and CDR2 LQKENI. CDR3 in DNA: TGTGCCAGCTCACCTGAAGCTGGCTATGGCTACACCTTC. Residues: CASSPEAGYGYTF.

This clonotype appeared a single time. A much larger clonotype is one base distant, so this may be a read error. The V call is TRBV6-5, the J call TRBJ2-7, with TRBD1 matching 10 bases. This CDR3 region has 15 residues. Looked up from germline, CDR1 is MNHEY and CDR2 is SVGAGI. After removal of 6 bases from V and 3 bases from J, the junction contained 8 bases not matched to a gene. CDR3 region: CASRRGTGVCYEQYF. The CDR3 DNA is TGTGCCAGCAGGCGAGGGACAGGGGTTTGCTACGAGCAGTACTTC.

This clonotype was seen a few times. The chain links TRBV20-1 to TRBJ2-3, with D perhaps TRBD2 (6 bases). The germline CDR1 and CDR2 sequences are DFQATT and SNEGSKA (reference sequence). Between the trimmed V and J ends, which lost 1 base and 0 bases, there was a span of 11 bases. The CDR3 loop spans 15 amino acids. CDR3 sequence: CSARVTRPSTDTQYF. In DNA form, the CDR3 reads TGCAGTGCTAGAGTGACTAGACCTAGCACAGATACGCAGTATTTT.

The J gene is TRBJ2-7, the V gene TRBV20-1, with D possibly being TRBD2 (6 bases). V was shortened by 5 bases and J by 4 bases, with 18 bases between the two germline ends. The germline CDR1 and CDR2 sequences are DFQATT and SNEGSKA (reference sequence). The CDR3 consists of 14 residues. CDR3 DNA: TGCAGTGCTGACGGGAGCTCGGATCGGTACGAGCAGTACTTC. Protein product: CSADGSSDRYEQYF.

This clonotype occurred a few times. This sequence joins TRBV20-1 and TRBJ2-1, with D possibly being TRBD1 or TRBD2 (6 bases each). V was trimmed by 1 base and J by 7 bases, leaving 17 bases between them. Germline assignment: CDR1 DFQATT and CDR2 SNEGSKA (reference sequence). This CDR3 region has 15 residues. In nucleotides, the CDR3 is TGCAGTGCTAGAGGGGGGGCGGACCGACGGAATGAGCAGTTCTTC. Its protein product is CSARGGADRRNEQFF.

This clonotype was observed a few times. The CDR3 sequence: CASSPMRGLAAFSYEQYF. As DNA, the CDR3 is TGTGCCAGCAGTCCAATGCGAGGGCTAGCGGCCTTTTCCTACGAGCAGTACTTC. The chain has TRBV6-2 or TRBV6-3 and TRBJ2-7; 7 bases are a match to TRBD2. V lost 5 bases, J lost 1 base, and 17 bases stayed unmatched. The CDR3 contains 18 residues. Germline V gene data show CDR1 as MNHEY and CDR2 as SVGEGT.

This rearrangement joins TRBV7-9 to TRBJ2-5; D might be TRBD1 (7 bases). The CDR3 is 16 amino acids. Germline V gene data show CDR1 as SEHNR and CDR2 as FQNEAQ (reference sequence). With 3 bases removed from V and 3 bases from J, the gap between germline ends came to 17 bases. The CDR3, as DNA: TGTGCCAGCAGCTTCGACAGGGAGGCGTCAGAAGAGACCCAGTACTTC. Translating gives CASSFDREASEETQYF.

The chain carries TRBV15 and TRBJ1-1; D is unresolved. The CDR3 totals 12 residues. The V and J ends lost 2 bases and 8 bases respectively, with 9 bases between them. Per the germline V gene, CDR1 is LNHNV and CDR2 is YYDKDF (reference sequence). CDR3 amino acids: CATSRLGREAFF. The CDR3, as DNA: TGTGCCACCAGCAGACTAGGCCGCGAAGCTTTCTTT. The full variable domain, in which reference TRBV15 and TRBJ1-1 provide the parts outside the CDR3, is DAMVIQNPRYQVTQFGKPVTLSCSQTLNHNVMYWYQQKSSQAPKLLFHYYDKDFNNEADTPDNFQSRRPNTSFCFLDIRSPGLGDTAMYLCATSRLGREAFFGQGTRLTVV.

The sample holds a few counts of this clonotype. The rearrangement links TRBV5-5 to TRBJ2-4; perhaps TRBD2 as D (5 bases). Germline CDR1 SGHKS, CDR2 YYEKEE (reference sequence). This CDR3 is 15 amino acids long. The V gene lost 7 bases and the J gene lost 2 bases, with 16 bases spanning the gap. This chain's CDR3 is CASAPDGVTKNIQYF. In DNA, the CDR3 is TGTGCCAGCGCTCCGGACGGGGTGACCAAAAACATTCAGTACTTC. The full variable domain, rest sourced from reference TRBV5-5 and TRBJ2-4, is DAGVTQSPTHLIKTRGQQVTLRCSPISGHKSVSWYQQVLGQGPQFIFQYYEKEERGRGNFPDRFSARQFPNYSSELNVNALLLGDSALYLCASAPDGVTKNIQYFGAGTRLSVL.

This clonotype showed up just a few times. V gene TRBV7-9 combines with J gene TRBJ2-5; maybe TRBD2 (6 bases). V was clipped by 2 bases and J by 11 bases, with 15 bases between them. The CDR3 is 13 residues long. Germline V gene lookup returns CDR1 SEHNR and CDR2 FQNEAQ (reference sequence). This chain's CDR3 is CASSLPQTGEQYF. CDR3 DNA sequence: TGTGCCAGCAGCTTACCTCAGACGGGGGAGCAGTACTTC.

The chain employs TRBV7-6 and TRBJ2-1; 12 bases agree with TRBD2. The CDR3 is made up of 17 amino acids. Germline CDR1 reads SGHVS; CDR2 reads FNYEAQ. Trimming cost V 3 bases and J 4 bases; bases outside gene matches: 7. CDR3 region: CASSFGGLAGGYNEQFF. Written as DNA, the CDR3 is TGTGCCAGCAGCTTCGGTGGTCTAGCGGGGGGGTACAATGAGCAGTTCTTC.

V and J are TRBV20-1 and TRBJ2-3; unclear D gene. Germline CDR1 is DFQATT and CDR2 is SNEGSKA (reference sequence). V was trimmed by 3 bases and J by 0 bases, leaving 10 bases between them. The CDR3 consists of 14 residues. The CDR3 region is CSASAGSSTDTQYF. The CDR3 bases are TGCAGTGCTAGTGCCGGATCTAGCACAGATACGCAGTATTTT.

In this sample, this clonotype turned up a few times. The CDR3 sequence: CASSPGGWNTIYF. CDR3 nucleotide sequence: TGTGCCAGCTCCCCGGGTGGCTGGAACACCATATATTTT. This chain joins TRBV25-1 and TRBJ1-3; no reliable D call. Trimming removed 8 bases from V and 7 bases from J, with 15 bases in between. The CDR3 sequence is 13 residues long. CDR1 is MGHDK, CDR2 SYGVNS, per germline.

V is TRBV15 and J is TRBJ1-4, with D perhaps matching TRBD1 (6 bases). CDR3 length equals 14 residues. V lost 7 bases and J lost 8, with 17 bases in between. CDR1 LNHNV and CDR2 YYDKDF come from the germline V gene (reference sequence). The CDR3 coding sequence is TGTGCCACCACCAGGGGAATCCTTGGGGAAAAACTGTTTTTT. Protein product: CATTRGILGEKLFF. Variable domain in full (rest from reference TRBV15 and TRBJ1-4): DAMVIQNPRYQVTQFGKPVTLSCSQTLNHNVMYWYQQKSSQAPKLLFHYYDKDFNNEADTPDNFQSRRPNTSFCFLDIRSPGLGDTAMYLCATTRGILGEKLFFGSGTQLSVL.

Only a few counts were recorded for this clonotype. V usage is TRBV6-4 and J usage is TRBJ2-3; 9 bases match TRBD2. V shed 3 bases, J shed 1 base, and the junction held 5 bases outside the gene matches. CDR1 and CDR2 from the germline V gene are MRHNA and SNTAGT. The CDR3 runs 16 residues. The CDR3 bases are TGTGCCAGCAGTGATAGGACTAGCGTCGGCACAGATACGCAGTATTTT. Its translation is CASSDRTSVGTDTQYF.